The 4 T cell receptor beta chains reported below all come from one sample, sequenced in a study of T cell repertoires in cytomegalovirus infection. TCRdb analysed the reads with MiXCR anew, one entry per CDR3 protein. The sample holds fewer than 550,000 distinct CDR3 sequences, 26% seen once. Sequencing was performed on PBMCs. The receptors shown here come from a human donor in good health (CMV status not recorded). Some clones in this sample may be carry-over from other donors' samples.

This clonotype occurred a few times. This sequence joins TRBV12-3 or TRBV12-4 and TRBJ1-3; a possible D gene is TRBD1 (6 bases). The CDR3 contains 18 residues. Trimming pared 2 bases from V and 4 bases from J, leaving 21 bases between. Written as DNA, the CDR3 is TGTGCCAGCAGTTTAATGCCACGACAGGACTCTCCAGGAAACACCATATATTTT. Its protein is CASSLMPRQDSPGNTIYF.

The genes are TRBV20-1 and TRBJ2-7; D is unresolved. V gave up 2 bases and J gave up 5 bases, with 10 bases separating them. The CDR3 has 12 amino acids. Germline-derived CDR1 and CDR2 are DFQATT and SNEGSKA (reference sequence). In nucleotides, the CDR3 is TGCAGTGCTAGAACGACGCACCACGAGCAGTACTTC. Encoded protein: CSARTTHHEQYF.

The chain combines TRBV6-5 with TRBJ1-2; D not certain. Trimming pared 6 bases from V and 0 bases from J, leaving 8 bases between. The CDR3 extends over 13 amino acids. CDR1 MNHEY and CDR2 SVGAGI come from the germline V gene. The CDR3 nucleotides are TGTGCCAGCAGGTTACGAGCTAACTATGGCTACACCTTC. Translating it yields CASRLRANYGYTF.

This chain links TRBV6-2 or TRBV6-3 with TRBJ2-1; 10 nucleotides agree with TRBD2. The CDR3 contains 16 residues. The germline gives CDR1 MNHEY, CDR2 SVGEGT. V lost 2 bases, J lost 7 bases, and 8 bases stayed unmatched. This chain's CDR3 is CASSYHKAGGKNEQFF. The DNA for the CDR3 is TGTGCCAGCAGTTACCACAAAGCGGGAGGGAAAAATGAGCAGTTCTTC.